This TCR beta chain is from a study of OX40 agonist ivuxolimab in advanced cancers. Whole-study context: Every 2 weeks, ivuxolimab was infused into the patients intravenously at between 0.01 and 10 mg/kg. General study findings and limits: Among the nonresponders, some also had low normalized T-cell clonal expansion.

Assay: immunoSEQ multiplex PCR; the TCRdb copy retains only in-frame clones and omits some. This sample yields roughly 61,000 clones, of which over 70% are seen a single time; approximately 3.8% belongs to the top ten. This clone was counted once. The antigen remains undetermined. The J segment lost 1 base and the V segment lost 3 bases, leaving 6 bases of the junction unmatched. The CDR3 consists of 15 residues. The germline V gene has CDR1 KGHSH and CDR2 LQKENI. The source of this sequence is an adult with an advanced solid tumor such as melanoma, head and neck, liver or kidney cancer. The chain links TRBV18 to TRBJ2-7; 7 positions agree with TRBD1. The sequencing here drew on CD4+ or CD8+ T cells sorted from blood, taken in a trial of the OX40 agonist ivuxolimab. The CDR3 spells CASSPATGLSYEQYF. The CDR3 DNA follows: TGTGCCAGCTCACCGGCGACAGGGCTTTCCTACGAGCAGTACTTC.